The sequence of this T cell receptor beta chain was determined in a study of post-analysis software for immune sequencing data. Study overall: Relapsing-remitting, secondary progressive and progressive-relapsing forms of multiple sclerosis all featured among disease courses.

V lost 4 bases, J lost 2 bases, and 15 bases lay in between. The length of the CDR3 is 16 residues. The germline gives CDR1 KGHSH, CDR2 LQKENI. Unique molecular identifiers were carried by the TCR beta cDNA libraries. TCRdb processed the PCR reads anew with MiXCR; each CDR3 protein has one entry. The repertoire includes about 770,000 distinct CDR3 sequences, around 42% of them detected once, and approximately 5% sits in the top ten. The study's findings and limits: Those samples that were prepared in the same batch co-clustered strongly by F measure. People with multiple sclerosis had a significantly lower normalized Chao1 diversity than controls did. Patients had higher frequencies than controls of roughly five TRBV segments, including TRBV5-6, TRBV5-1 and TRBV20-1.

Worth noting for this clonotype: Antigen unknown.

The sequenced sample was blood. The receptor was derived from a girl aged 5 to 17 with multiple sclerosis. The rearrangement links TRBV18 to TRBJ1-5; no reliable D call. The DNA for the CDR3 is TGTGCCAGCTCACTCAGTGGGTTAAGGGGCAATCAGCCCCAGCATTTT. Residues: CASSLSGLRGNQPQHF.